A selection of T cell receptor beta chains follows, all from one sample in a study of blood T cell repertoires in COVID-19. Using immunoSEQ multiplex PCR, the repertoire was profiled, and TCRdb retains in-frame clones only, with some absent. This table holds 120,000 or so clones, 80% found once. The sample was peripheral blood. These TCRs come from a human donor in a cohort sampled during active COVID-19. Each CDR3 is given without its conserved first and last residue. Clone size appears in some rows only: once, few, many, or a class for an expanded clone.

clone_size: NA
j_call: TRBJ1-2
v_call: TRBV7-8
cdr3_aa: ASSPRAYGYT

clone_size: NA
j_call: TRBJ2-4
v_call: TRBV19
cdr3_aa: ASSILPGGIQY

clone_size: few
j_call: TRBJ2-1
v_call: TRBV10-3
cdr3_aa: AISESGQKPYNEQF

clone_size: NA
j_call: TRBJ1-4
v_call: TRBV5-1
cdr3_aa: ASSKDRGRNEKLF

clone_size: NA
j_call: TRBJ2-7
v_call: TRBV29-1
cdr3_aa: SVEDHAGEQY

clone_size: NA
j_call: TRBJ2-7
v_call: TRBV30
cdr3_aa: AWSEGRESEQY

clone_size: few
j_call: TRBJ1-5
v_call: TRBV30
cdr3_aa: AWSAPGFNQPQH

clone_size: NA
j_call: TRBJ1-6
v_call: TRBV6-5
cdr3_aa: ASSSEGGLNSPLH

clone_size: NA
j_call: TRBJ2-7
v_call: TRBV27
cdr3_aa: ASSTGNTYEQY

clone_size: NA
j_call: TRBJ1-2
v_call: TRBV5-6
cdr3_aa: ASSGTGGRYYGYT

clone_size: once
j_call: TRBJ2-1
v_call: TRBV13
cdr3_aa: ASSYGTSGPDEQF

clone_size: NA
j_call: TRBJ2-5
v_call: TRBV7-9
cdr3_aa: ASSLAGAETQY

clone_size: NA
j_call: TRBJ1-1
v_call: TRBV9
cdr3_aa: ASHEAGGTEAF

clone_size: NA
j_call: TRBJ2-7
v_call: TRBV18
cdr3_aa: ASSQGTGPAYEQY

clone_size: NA
j_call: TRBJ2-1
v_call: TRBV3-1/TRBV3-2
cdr3_aa: ASSQDRHYNEQF

clone_size: NA
j_call: TRBJ2-7
v_call: TRBV7-2
cdr3_aa: ASSLVAGDEQY

clone_size: few
j_call: TRBJ1-1
v_call: TRBV6-5
cdr3_aa: ASSYSRGDTEAF

clone_size: NA
j_call: TRBJ2-3
v_call: TRBV5-1
cdr3_aa: ASSRGTSGSTDTQY

clone_size: NA
j_call: TRBJ2-3
v_call: TRBV27
cdr3_aa: ASSRQGTDTQY

clone_size: NA
j_call: TRBJ2-5
v_call: TRBV10-3
cdr3_aa: AISGRGGQETQY

clone_size: NA
j_call: TRBJ1-1
v_call: TRBV7-3
cdr3_aa: ASSLTGTGPEAF

clone_size: NA
j_call: TRBJ1-1
v_call: TRBV18
cdr3_aa: ASRGTENTEAF

clone_size: NA
j_call: TRBJ2-7
v_call: TRBV24-1
cdr3_aa: ATSDATVSYEQY

clone_size: once
j_call: TRBJ1-1
v_call: TRBV6-2/TRBV6-3
cdr3_aa: ASSDQGKLTEAF

clone_size: NA
j_call: TRBJ1-1
v_call: TRBV7-9
cdr3_aa: ASSLKTGDSNEAF

clone_size: NA
j_call: TRBJ2-5
v_call: TRBV27
cdr3_aa: ASSFRSQETQY

clone_size: few
j_call: TRBJ2-1
v_call: TRBV6-5
cdr3_aa: ASSFGRDNEQF

clone_size: NA
j_call: TRBJ2-3
v_call: TRBV19
cdr3_aa: ASSTDRGSDTQY

clone_size: NA
j_call: TRBJ2-1
v_call: TRBV7-9
cdr3_aa: ASSFSGINKQF

clone_size: once
j_call: TRBJ2-6
v_call: TRBV28
cdr3_aa: ASRKQDSGANVLT

clone_size: NA
j_call: TRBJ2-1
v_call: TRBV10-3
cdr3_aa: AISEFASGGVGGEQF

clone_size: once
j_call: TRBJ2-3
v_call: TRBV7-3
cdr3_aa: ASSPTSGSDTQY